This record concerns one T cell receptor (beta chain) sequence. The CDR3 extends over 12 amino acids. Germline V gene sequence: CDR1 SGHNT, CDR2 YYREEE (reference sequence). V dropped 4 bases and J dropped 12 bases, with 16 bases sitting between them. The data belong to a study of Ad26.COV2.S vaccination and SARS-CoV-2 variants. Treatment specified: about 20 received Ad26.COV2.S at low or high dose, single or two shots; five or six received placebo; per-sample allocation not given. The samples date from day 63 after the first vaccine or placebo injection. Measured with immunoSEQ multiplex PCR; TCRdb has only the in-frame clones, and not every one. The sample has about 380,000 clones, 83% seen once; the top ten hold just under 7.5%.

The sample in question was peripheral blood, obtained in a trial of Ad26.COV2.S vaccine versus placebo. This sequence originates from a person between 18 and 65 years old who received the Ad26.COV2.S COVID-19 vaccine or a placebo. The chain is built from TRBV5-4 and TRBJ1-1; the D is unclear. CDR3 residues: CASSPGDLGTFF. CDR3 bases: TGTGCCAGCAGCCCCGGGGATCTGGGGACTTTCTTT.